These 24 T cell receptor beta chains share one sample of origin, sequenced in a study of technical replicates of blood from a handful of donors. The repertoire was sequenced with immunoSEQ multiplex PCR; TCRdb's copy has only in-frame clones and lacks some. The profile shows tens of thousands of clones, more than 75% of them singletons. Specimen: PBMCs. All receptors come from a human donor in good health. Some clones in this sample may be carry-over from other donors' samples.

The chain's CDR3 is CASSAGPRDSFFYEQYF. The CDR3 bases are TGTGCCAGCAGTGCGGGGCCCCGGGACAGCTTTTTCTACGAGCAGTACTTC. The V and J genes are TRBV6-1 and TRBJ2-7; 7 nucleotides agree with TRBD1. The germline V gene has CDR1 MNHNS and CDR2 SASEGT. The J segment lost 3 bases and the V segment lost 4 bases, leaving 15 bases of the junction unmatched. The CDR3 extends over 17 amino acids.

The J gene is TRBJ1-5, the V gene TRBV6-6, with D perhaps matching TRBD1 (6 bases). The germline gives CDR1 MNHNY, CDR2 SVGAGI (reference sequence). The V and J ends lost 7 bases and 7 bases respectively, with 17 bases between them. CDR3 length: 14 residues. CDR3 nucleotides: TGTGCCAGCACATCATATGGGGGACACCAGCCCCAGCATTTT. Translation gives CASTSYGGHQPQHF.

V and J are TRBV11-3 and TRBJ2-1; 8 bases line up with TRBD2. Germline loops: CDR1 SGHNT, CDR2 YENEEA. There are 15 residues in the CDR3. V was clipped by 5 bases and J by 2 bases; unmatched bases: 5. The CDR3 bases are TGTGCCAGCAGCATCACTAGCGGAGCCTACAATGAGCAGTTCTTC. It is translated as CASSITSGAYNEQFF.

The rearrangement joins TRBV25-1 to TRBJ1-1; D ambiguous. The CDR3 loop spans 13 amino acids. V was cut by 2 bases and J by 1 base, with 5 bases left in between. The germline CDR1 and CDR2 sequences are MGHDK and SYGVNS. The CDR3 sequence: CASSELWNTEAFF. CDR3 in DNA: TGTGCCAGCAGTGAACTGTGGAACACTGAAGCTTTCTTT.

This chain joins TRBV2 and TRBJ2-1; 9 positions match TRBD2. The CDR3 totals 15 residues. CDR1 is SNHLY and CDR2 is FYNNEI in the germline V gene. J gave up 9 bases and V 1 base, and 7 bases lay outside the gene matches. In DNA form, the CDR3 reads TGTGCCAGCAGTGAAGGGCTAGCGGGAACGGTTGAGCAGTTCTTC. Its translation: CASSEGLAGTVEQFF.

The J gene is TRBJ2-5, the V gene TRBV29-1; TRBD2 matches 9 bases. Germline V CDR1 and CDR2: SQVTM, ANQGSEA. Unmatched junction bases numbered 8, after V lost 7 bases and J lost 2 bases. The CDR3 contains 14 residues. CDR3: CSGSQRGAQETQYF. The CDR3 DNA reads TGCAGCGGATCCCAGCGGGGGGCTCAAGAGACCCAGTACTTC. The full variable domain, in which reference TRBV29-1 and TRBJ2-5 provide the parts outside the CDR3, is SAVISQKPSRDICQRGTSLTIQCQVDSQVTMMFWYRQQPGQSLTLIATANQGSEATYESGFVIDKFPISRPNLTFSTLTVSNMSPEDSSIYLCSGSQRGAQETQYFGPGTRLLVL.

V is TRBV4-3 and J is TRBJ1-3; weak D call: TRBD1 (6 bases). This CDR3 comprises 15 residues. Trimming cost V 0 bases and J 7 bases, with 13 bases left between them. CDR1 is LGHNA, CDR2 YSLEER, per germline. The CDR3 loop reads CASSQDWGHGNTIYF. CDR3 bases: TGCGCCAGCAGCCAAGATTGGGGGCACGGGAACACCATATATTTT.

This rearrangement joins TRBV5-6 to TRBJ2-2; perhaps TRBD2 as D (6 bases). The ends were cut back, 4 bases at V and 7 bases at J, with 17 bases in the middle. Germline lookup yields CDR1 SGHDT and CDR2 YYEEEE. The CDR3 has 15 residues. Written as DNA, the CDR3 is TGTGCCAGCAGCACGGGCCCGGGAGCAATCGGGGAGCTGTTTTTT. This codes for CASSTGPGAIGELFF. The variable domain in full, with the rest retrieved from reference TRBV5-6 and TRBJ2-2, is DAGVTQSPTHLIKTRGQQVTLRCSPKSGHDTVSWYQQALGQGPQFIFQYYEEEERQRGNFPDRFSGHQFPNYSSELNVNALLLGDSALYLCASSTGPGAIGELFFGEGSRLTVL.

This chain uses TRBV30 with TRBJ2-6; D is ambiguous. There are 16 residues in the CDR3. Germline V gives CDR1 GTSNPN, CDR2 SVGIG (reference sequence). V lost 0 bases to trimming and J lost 0 bases, with 9 bases between them. CDR3 sequence reads: CAWSVRSGSGANVLTF. CDR3 sequence (DNA): TGTGCCTGGAGTGTAAGATCGGGCTCTGGGGCCAACGTCCTGACTTTC. The full variable domain, completed using reference TRBV30 and TRBJ2-6, is SQTIHQWPATLVQPVGSPLSLECTVEGTSNPNLYWYRQAAGRGLQLLFYSVGIGQISSEVPQNLSASRPQDRQFILSSKKLLLSDSGFYLCAWSVRSGSGANVLTFGAGSRLTVL.

The chain couples TRBV6-1 to TRBJ2-3; D remains ambiguous. Trimming took off 8 bases at V and 0 bases at J, with 12 bases between the two ends. Germline CDR1 is MNHNS and CDR2 is SASEGT. CDR3 length: 14 amino acids. The CDR3 here is CASATQPSTDTQYF. The CDR3, as DNA: TGTGCCAGCGCCACTCAACCTAGCACAGATACGCAGTATTTT.

The chain employs TRBV5-1 and TRBJ2-2, with D tentatively TRBD2 (6 bases). Per germline, CDR1 SGHRS and CDR2 YFSETQ. This CDR3 region has 18 residues. Trimming left V 2 bases short and J 4 bases short, with 21 bases between. CDR3 protein: CASSFQLASGGGTGELFF. CDR3 sequence (DNA): TGCGCCAGCAGCTTCCAACTAGCTTCCGGAGGAGGCACCGGGGAGCTGTTTTTT. Variable domain in full (rest from reference TRBV5-1 and TRBJ2-2): KAGVTQTPRYLIKTRGQQVTLSCSPISGHRSVSWYQQTPGQGLQFLFEYFSETQRNKGNFPGRFSGRQFSNSRSEMNVSTLELGDSALYLCASSFQLASGGGTGELFFGEGSRLTVL.

V gene TRBV15 combines with J gene TRBJ2-5; 10 positions agree with TRBD1. With 3 bases clipped from V and 4 bases from J, the junction kept 8 bases outside the gene matches. CDR3 length equals 16 residues. The germline V gene has CDR1 LNHNV and CDR2 YYDKDF (reference sequence). CDR3 region: CATSSVGQGTGETQYF. The CDR3 DNA follows: TGTGCCACCAGCAGCGTGGGACAGGGGACGGGAGAGACCCAGTACTTC.

V is TRBV11-2 and J is TRBJ2-3; a possible D gene is TRBD1 (6 bases). CDR3 length: 15 residues. CDR1 is SGHAT, CDR2 FQNNGV, per germline. Trimming removed 5 bases at V and 3 bases at J, with 15 bases between. The CDR3 bases are TGTGCCAGCAGCCTCGGGGTCACAGGGACAGATACGCAGTATTTT. Translated: CASSLGVTGTDTQYF.

The chain combines TRBV10-3 with TRBJ1-2; D ambiguous. Per the germline V gene, CDR1 is ENHRY and CDR2 is SYGVKD. The CDR3 contains 14 residues. V was shortened by 4 bases and J by 5 bases, with 14 bases between the two germline ends. The CDR3 region is CAISARQPDYGYTF. The CDR3 DNA reads TGTGCCATCAGTGCGCGGCAGCCTGATTATGGCTACACCTTC.

This clone has a single count. This chain uses TRBV15 with TRBJ2-5; 15 bases map to TRBD2. The trim removed 1 base at V and 2 bases at J, leaving 2 bases unmatched. Germline V lookup: CDR1 LNHNV, CDR2 YYDKDF (reference sequence). The CDR3 is 17 residues long. In nucleotides, the CDR3 is TGTGCCACCAGCAGAGGGACTAGCGGGGGGGCACAAGAGACCCAGTACTTC. Protein product: CATSRGTSGGAQETQYF.

The chain has TRBV7-4 and TRBJ2-7; 8 bases agree with TRBD2. V shed 7 bases and J 6 bases; nucleotides not matched to a gene: 14. Looked up from germline, CDR1 is SGHVT and CDR2 is SQSDAQ. The CDR3 spans 15 residues. The chain's CDR3 is CASTKRSGSLGEQYF. CDR3 coding DNA: TGTGCCAGCACCAAACGGAGCGGGAGTTTAGGCGAGCAGTACTTC.

The chain has TRBV7-7 and TRBJ2-3; D perhaps matches TRBD1 (7 bases). The V and J ends lost 5 bases and 4 bases respectively, with 16 bases between them. This CDR3 spans 15 amino acids. The germline V gene has CDR1 SSHAT and CDR2 FNYEAQ (reference sequence). The CDR3 DNA follows: TGTGCCAGCAGCCTACGGCAGGGGGGACCAGATACGCAGTATTTT. Protein product: CASSLRQGGPDTQYF.

The chain uses TRBV29-1 and TRBJ1-1; D ambiguous. The V end was cut by 3 bases, the J end by 4 bases, with 12 bases between. Germline assignment: CDR1 SQVTM and CDR2 ANQGSEA. The CDR3 runs 13 residues. CDR3 amino acids: CSVERVVGTEAFF. In nucleotides, the CDR3 is TGCAGCGTTGAGAGGGTTGTCGGCACTGAAGCTTTCTTT.

V usage is TRBV18 and J usage is TRBJ2-5, with D possibly being TRBD2 (5 bases). CDR1 and CDR2 (germline): KGHSH, LQKENI. V was shortened by 2 bases and J by 4 bases, with 11 bases between the two germline ends. This CDR3 region has 14 residues. The CDR3: CASSPLLGSETQYF. The DNA for the CDR3 is TGTGCCAGCTCACCATTACTAGGATCAGAGACCCAGTACTTC.

The chain carries TRBV19 and TRBJ1-1; tentatively, D is TRBD1 (6 bases). CDR1 LNHDA and CDR2 SQIVND come from the germline V gene (reference sequence). V lost 7 bases to trimming and J lost 4 bases, with 7 bases between them. The CDR3 has 11 residues. The CDR3, as DNA: TGTGCCAGTATGGGGGCCACTGAAGCTTTCTTT. Its protein is CASMGATEAFF.

This sequence joins TRBV9 and TRBJ2-5; TRBD1 is a possible D gene (6 bases). The CDR3 spans 15 residues. Trimming stripped 2 bases from V and 3 bases from J, with 14 bases between. Germline loops: CDR1 SGDLS, CDR2 YYNGEE. DNA for the CDR3: TGTGCCAGCAGCGTCTGGGGGCAGAGCAAAGAGACCCAGTACTTC. Translated, it gives CASSVWGQSKETQYF.

The chain recombines TRBV7-2 with TRBJ1-1; D remains unclear. CDR3 length equals 14 residues. Trimming cost V 7 bases and J 1 base, with 13 bases left between them. The V gene's germline CDR1 is SGHTA and CDR2 FQGNSA. CDR3 residues: CASKAYGRNTEAFF. The CDR3 DNA sequence: TGTGCCAGCAAAGCTTACGGGAGGAACACTGAAGCTTTCTTT. Full variable domain (missing parts from reference TRBV7-2 and TRBJ1-1): GAGVSQSPSNKVTEKGKDVELRCDPISGHTALYWYRQSLGQGLEFLIYFQGNSAPDKSGLPSDRFSAERTGGSVSTLTIQRTQQEDSAVYLCASKAYGRNTEAFFGQGTRLTVV.

The chain uses TRBV11-2 and TRBJ2-7; D uncertain. Trimming took 1 base from V and 7 from J, leaving 17 bases between them. From germline, CDR1 is SGHAT and CDR2 FQNNGV. The length of the CDR3 is 15 residues. As DNA, the CDR3 is TGTGCCAGCAGCTTAGTGCGCGAGAGTCTCGGGGAGCAGTACTTC. Its translation is CASSLVRESLGEQYF.

This clone showed up just a few times. The V gene is TRBV6-1, the J gene TRBJ1-4; a possible D gene is TRBD1 (5 bases). Germline lookup yields CDR1 MNHNS and CDR2 SASEGT. The CDR3 sequence is 15 residues long. V was trimmed by 5 bases and J by 8 bases, leaving 18 bases between them. CDR3 amino acids: CASSTPGRGQEKLFF. In nucleotides, the CDR3 is TGTGCCAGCAGTACTCCGGGGAGGGGCCAAGAAAAACTGTTTTTT.